The text below deals with one T cell receptor (beta chain). Its antigen remains unidentified. MiXCR, run by TCRdb on the reads, gives a single entry per CDR3 protein. The table includes fewer than 1,000,000 distinct CDR3 sequences, around 29% detected once. This entry belongs to a study of T cell repertoires in cytomegalovirus infection. Study background: CMV epitopes used comprised recently identified HLA-C-restricted ones and well-studied HLA-B-restricted ones. CMV infection and matching HLA type were both indicated by public TCR beta signatures. Points from the study as a whole: Cumulative frequency (of public TCR beta family members) identified carriers of CMV plus the relevant HLA. CMV-specific TCR beta clonotypes restricted by HLA-C dominated the ex vivo response.

Unmatched junction bases numbered 3, after V lost 5 bases and J lost 0 bases. The CDR3 length is 15 residues. Germline V CDR1 and CDR2: DFQATT, SNEGSKA (reference sequence). Sample: cultured CD8+ T cells from PBMCs, taken from culture after CMV antigen stimulation. The chain links TRBV20-1 to TRBJ2-1; 11 nucleotides agree with TRBD1. This sequence originates from a human donor in good health (CMV status not recorded). Some clones in this sample may be carry-over from other donors' samples. DNA for the CDR3: TGCAGTGCTCCTGGGACAGGGGGCTCCTACAATGAGCAGTTCTTC. The encoded protein is CSAPGTGGSYNEQFF.